A single sample is the source of the 32 T cell receptor beta chains below, sequenced in a study of response to subunit inactivated influenza vaccine (dated by TCRdb to the late 2010s). The receptor library was made with RT-PCR. Sequencing used an Illumina HiSeq 2500. The public reads were reanalyzed by TCRdb: fastp trimming at Q25, MiXCR alignment, in-frame beta chains only. Identical CDR3 protein sequences are pooled into one entry, listed with their most common genes and DNA. In this sample the table shows a few hundred thousand distinct CDR3 sequences, about a fifth of which occur a single time. The biggest ten clones account for roughly 10% of the sample. The specimen comprised PBMCs from blood, sampled about 20 months after vaccination. These receptor sequences come from a man aged 50-75 years who received an inactivated influenza vaccine. Donor details come from another sample of the same person, matched by shared clones.

In its sample, this clonotype was seen a few times. The chain combines TRBV15 with TRBJ1-5; no clear D gene. This CDR3 contains 14 residues. The V gene lost 5 bases and the J gene lost 2 bases, with 10 bases spanning the gap. Germline CDR1 and CDR2: LNHNV and YYDKDF (reference sequence). CDR3 sequence reads: CATSPVRGNQPQHF. CDR3 sequence (DNA): TGTGCCACCAGCCCCGTCCGGGGCAATCAGCCCCAGCATTTT.

This clonotype appeared a few times. This chain links TRBV28 with TRBJ1-1; no firm D call. The CDR3 sequence is 13 residues long. Germline CDR1 reads MDHEN; CDR2 reads SYDVKM. Trimming took off 4 bases at V and 4 bases at J, with 10 bases between the two ends. For the CDR3, the DNA is TGTGCCAGCAGTTGGCACTCGGGCACTGAAGCTTTCTTT. Its protein product is CASSWHSGTEAFF.

The chain employs TRBV27 and TRBJ2-5; D gene uncertain. V was clipped by 3 bases and J by 0 bases, with 14 bases between them. Germline CDR1 is MNHEY and CDR2 is SMNVEV (reference sequence). This CDR3 comprises 16 residues. The CDR3 sequence: CASSFRYGAYQETQYF. The CDR3 DNA follows: TGTGCCAGCAGTTTTCGGTATGGCGCATACCAAGAGACCCAGTACTTC.

The rearrangement links TRBV18 to TRBJ1-2; a possible D gene is TRBD1 (5 bases). The V end lost 3 bases, the J end lost 4 bases, and 24 bases lay between the germline ends. This CDR3 region has 18 residues. Germline lookup yields CDR1 KGHSH and CDR2 LQKENI. The CDR3 region has the DNA TGTGCCAGCTCACCGATGGAGAGTAGGCAGGGAAGGGGCTATGGCTACACCTTC. Translation: CASSPMESRQGRGYGYTF.

For this clonotype: This sequence may be a read error, since a much larger clone differs from it by one base. V gene TRBV11-2 combines with J gene TRBJ1-2; D is uncertain. CDR3 length: 14 residues. Germline V gives CDR1 SGHAT, CDR2 FQNNGV. Here the CDR3 reads CPSSITRDVSGYTF. Here the CDR3 DNA reads TGTCCCAGCAGCATAACGAGGGATGTTAGTGGCTACACCTTC.

This clonotype was observed at least ten times. This sequence joins TRBV15 and TRBJ1-2; 9 nucleotides agree with TRBD1. Germline V gene lookup returns CDR1 LNHNV and CDR2 YYDKDF (reference sequence). This CDR3 is 17 amino acids long. The J segment lost 2 bases and the V segment lost 0 bases, leaving 7 bases of the junction unmatched. Here the CDR3 DNA reads TGTGCCACCAGCAGAGATTTACCCGGGACAGGGAACTATGGCTACACCTTC. The encoded protein is CATSRDLPGTGNYGYTF.

A remark on this clonotype: An end of the junction does not agree with germline; a read error may underlie this. The chain links TRBV7-9 to TRBJ2-3; a possible D gene is TRBD1 (5 bases). From germline, CDR1 is SEHNR and CDR2 FQNEAQ (reference sequence). CDR3 length: 13 amino acids. In nucleotides, the CDR3 is TGTGCCAGCAGCTTAGATCAGACAGATGCGCAGTATTTT. It yields the protein CASSLDQTDAQYF.

The chain has TRBV10-3 and TRBJ2-3; D possibly corresponds to TRBD2 (7 bases). Per the germline V gene, CDR1 is ENHRY and CDR2 is SYGVKD. V was clipped by 5 bases and J by 4 bases, with 19 bases between them. The CDR3 is made up of 16 amino acids. The CDR3 reads CAISSVGAGVADTQYF. The CDR3, as DNA: TGTGCCATCAGTTCGGTGGGGGCGGGAGTAGCAGATACGCAGTATTTT.

The rearrangement links TRBV10-3 to TRBJ2-1; tentatively, D is TRBD1 (5 bases). Germline CDR1 and CDR2: ENHRY and SYGVKD. The CDR3 covers 14 residues. V lost 5 bases, J lost 7 bases, and 15 bases lay in between. CDR3 coding DNA: TGTGCCATCAGTTATGACAGAGATAGGAATGAGCAGTTCTTC. Protein product: CAISYDRDRNEQFF.

The V call is TRBV18, the J call TRBJ2-3; no reliable D call. The CDR3 extends over 16 amino acids. V lost 5 bases and J 4 bases, leaving 19 bases between the germline ends. Germline V CDR1 and CDR2: KGHSH, LQKENI. CDR3 region: CASSLDRARAADTQYF. For the CDR3, the DNA is TGTGCCAGCTCATTAGACCGGGCCCGTGCCGCAGATACGCAGTATTTT. Together with reference TRBV18 and TRBJ2-3, the CDR3 gives the full variable domain: NAGVMQNPRHLVRRRGQEARLRCSPMKGHSHVYWYRQLPEEGLKFMVYLQKENIIDESGMPKERFSAEFPKEGPSILRIQQVVRGDSAAYFCASSLDRARAADTQYFGPGTRLTVL.

This chain links TRBV30 with TRBJ2-3; D gene ambiguous. The CDR3 is made up of 12 amino acids. The germline CDR1 and CDR2 sequences are GTSNPN and SVGIG (reference sequence). V lost 2 bases to trimming and J lost 6 bases, with 9 bases between them. This chain's CDR3 is CAWSKLEDTQYF. Here the CDR3 DNA reads TGTGCCTGGAGTAAATTGGAGGATACGCAGTATTTT.

The rearrangement links TRBV6-1 to TRBJ2-5, with D possibly TRBD1 on 6 matching bases. This CDR3 spans 16 amino acids. V was trimmed by 9 bases and J by 0 bases, leaving 20 bases between them. Germline V CDR1 and CDR2: MNHNS, SASEGT. The CDR3 reads CASSDRGHAYQETQYF. DNA of the CDR3: TGTGCCAGTTCGGATAGGGGACACGCGTACCAAGAGACCCAGTACTTC.

This clonotype was detected only a few times. CDR3 sequence reads: CASSSTLERPAFF. The CDR3 DNA sequence: TGTGCCAGCAGCTCGACCTTGGAGCGCCCTGCTTTCTTT. The V and J genes are TRBV7-6 and TRBJ1-1; D unresolved. This CDR3 has 13 residues. The germline CDR1 and CDR2 sequences are SGHVS and FNYEAQ. Between the trimmed V and J ends, which lost 4 bases and 11 bases, there was a span of 17 bases.

This clonotype has ten or more counts. J is TRBJ2-1 and V is TRBV7-3; 11 nucleotides line up with TRBD2. Germline-derived CDR1 and CDR2 are SGHTA and FQGTGA. This CDR3 has 17 residues. Trimming removed 0 bases from V and 6 bases from J; junction bases left unmatched: 7. In nucleotides, the CDR3 is TGTGCCAGCAGCTTAACGACGACTAGCGGGACGACCAATGAGCAGTTCTTC. Translating it yields CASSLTTTSGTTNEQFF.

This clonotype was seen a single time. The V call is TRBV28, the J call TRBJ2-3; 10 bases map to TRBD2. The junction had 10 bases not matched to a gene; V was cut back by 5 bases and J by 2 bases. Germline CDR1 and CDR2: MDHEN and SYDVKM. The CDR3 runs to 17 residues. CDR3 sequence: CASSRGGLAGATDTQYF. For the CDR3, the DNA is TGTGCCAGCAGTCGGGGGGGGCTAGCGGGGGCCACAGATACGCAGTATTTT.

This clonotype was seen ten or more times. The chain uses TRBV6-2 or TRBV6-3 and TRBJ1-5, with 8 positions matching TRBD1. The CDR3 is made up of 14 amino acids. V gave up 2 bases and J gave up 9 bases; unmatched junction bases: 6. Germline V gene lookup returns CDR1 MNHEY and CDR2 SVGEGT. CDR3 sequence: CASSYPVTGGPQHF. CDR3 DNA: TGTGCCAGCAGTTACCCCGTTACAGGGGGGCCCCAGCATTTT.

The chain carries TRBV6-5 and TRBJ2-1, with 9 bases fitting TRBD2. CDR3 size: 15 residues. Per germline, CDR1 MNHEY and CDR2 SVGAGI. Trimming removed 2 bases from V and 9 bases from J; junction bases left unmatched: 8. The CDR3 loop is CASSYVGGGVSEQFF. In nucleotides, the CDR3 is TGTGCCAGCAGTTACGTGGGCGGGGGGGTATCTGAGCAGTTCTTC.

The genes are TRBV29-1 and TRBJ2-3, with 9 bases fitting TRBD2. J was trimmed by 1 base and V by 6 bases; bases with no gene match: 2. Germline loops: CDR1 SQVTM, CDR2 ANQGSEA. CDR3 length: 13 amino acids. DNA of the CDR3: TGCAGCGTGCAGCGGGGGGGCACAGATACGCAGTATTTT. As protein: CSVQRGGTDTQYF.

The chain links TRBV19 to TRBJ1-3, with D unresolved. Germline CDR1 LNHDA, CDR2 SQIVND (reference sequence). Trimming pared 3 bases from V and 0 bases from J, leaving 9 bases between. This CDR3 spans 15 amino acids. The CDR3 nucleotides read TGTGCCAGTAGTATCGGCGGACGCTCTGGAAACACCATATATTTT. Its protein product is CASSIGGRSGNTIYF.

The chain is built from TRBV12-3 or TRBV12-4 and TRBJ2-5, with 9 bases matching TRBD2. The CDR3 runs 15 residues. Germline trimming cut 4 bases from V and 8 bases from J; bases unmatched to any gene: 11. This chain's CDR3 is CASSSGGLAGDTQYF. CDR3 DNA sequence: TGTGCCAGCAGTTCCGGGGGACTAGCTGGGGATACCCAGTACTTC.

The V gene is TRBV4-3, the J gene TRBJ2-1, with D unclear. CDR1 LGHNA and CDR2 YSLEER come from the germline V gene. The CDR3 totals 14 residues. V was clipped by 0 bases and J by 3 bases, with 6 bases between them. In DNA form, the CDR3 reads TGCGCCAGCAGCCAAGAAGGCTTCTACAATGAGCAGTTCTTC. This codes for CASSQEGFYNEQFF.

The rearrangement joins TRBV5-5 to TRBJ1-2, with D perhaps matching TRBD1 (6 bases). This CDR3 is built from 14 residues. Trimming pared 3 bases from V and 4 bases from J, leaving 13 bases between. Germline V CDR1 and CDR2: SGHKS, YYEKEE (reference sequence). The CDR3 reads CASSSADSLYGYTF. Here the CDR3 DNA reads TGTGCCAGCAGCTCAGCGGACAGCCTCTATGGCTACACCTTC.

This clonotype appeared a few times. V usage is TRBV6-1 and J usage is TRBJ1-6, with D perhaps TRBD1 (6 bases). The germline CDR1 and CDR2 sequences are MNHNS and SASEGT. Trimming removed 8 bases at V and 3 bases at J, with 23 bases between. There are 18 residues in the CDR3. As DNA, the CDR3 is TGTGCCAGCGGGTTCAGTGTTATAGGGGGAGGCTATAATTCACCCCTCCACTTT. Translated: CASGFSVIGGGYNSPLHF.

This clonotype was observed once. The gene calls are TRBV7-2 and TRBJ2-1; no clear D. Germline loops: CDR1 SGHTA, CDR2 FQGNSA. The CDR3 spans 13 residues. Trimming left V 3 bases short and J 2 bases short, with 5 bases between. For the CDR3, the DNA is TGTGCCAGCAGCTTGAACCCCTACAATGAGCAGTTCTTC. This gives the protein CASSLNPYNEQFF.

This clonotype occurred many times. This chain joins TRBV5-1 and TRBJ1-3; tentatively, D is TRBD1 (5 bases). The CDR3 contains 14 residues. The germline V gene encodes CDR1 SGHRS and CDR2 YFSETQ. V dropped 1 base and J dropped 0 bases, with 5 bases sitting between them. This CDR3 reads CASSLRGSGNTIYF. The CDR3 nucleotides are TGCGCCAGCAGCTTGAGGGGCTCTGGAAACACCATATATTTT.

This clonotype was seen a few times. The chain employs TRBV28 and TRBJ1-4, with D uncertain. This CDR3 has 15 amino acids. CDR1 and CDR2 (germline): MDHEN, SYDVKM. The V end lost 6 bases, the J end lost 5 bases, and 16 bases lay between the germline ends. CDR3 residues: CASSPGAGWNEKLFF. The CDR3 region has the DNA TGTGCCAGCAGCCCAGGTGCGGGTTGGAATGAAAAACTGTTTTTT.

This clonotype was found many times. The chain has TRBV12-3 or TRBV12-4 and TRBJ1-5, with D possibly matching TRBD1 (5 bases). Between the trimmed V and J ends, which lost 6 bases and 0 bases, there was a span of 12 bases. The CDR3 extends over 15 amino acids. The CDR3 coding sequence is TGTGCCAGCAGCCGGGACGGCCATAGCAATCAGCCCCAGCATTTT. Encoded protein: CASSRDGHSNQPQHF.

The chain links TRBV6-1 to TRBJ1-1, with 9 bases lining up with TRBD1. The V gene's germline CDR1 is MNHNS and CDR2 SASEGT. There are 14 residues in the CDR3. The V segment lost 6 bases and the J segment 5 bases; nucleotides outside the gene matches: 7. CDR3 in amino acids: CASRSDRGLTEAFF. CDR3 in DNA: TGTGCCAGCAGATCCGACAGGGGGTTAACTGAAGCTTTCTTT.

The chain links TRBV28 to TRBJ1-2; 10 nucleotides agree with TRBD1. This CDR3 is built from 16 residues. After removal of 6 bases from V and 8 bases from J, the junction contained 15 bases not matched to a gene. Looked up from germline, CDR1 is MDHEN and CDR2 is SYDVKM. The CDR3 DNA reads TGTGCCAGCAGCGTAACTGGGACAGGGGTGTTGAAGGGCTACACCTTC. Its protein is CASSVTGTGVLKGYTF.

The chain uses TRBV20-1 and TRBJ1-1; 8 nucleotides line up with TRBD1. Germline CDR1 reads DFQATT; CDR2 reads SNEGSKA (reference sequence). This CDR3 comprises 11 residues. V trimming: 6 bases; J trimming: 7 bases; junction bases outside the gene matches: 4. The CDR3 reads CSAGQGNEAFF. The CDR3 bases are TGCAGTGCAGGACAGGGTAATGAAGCTTTCTTT.

About this clonotype itself: A read error may produce the germline difference seen at one junction end. The V call is TRBV25-1, the J call TRBJ2-5, with D possibly TRBD1 on 5 matching bases. CDR3 length equals 15 residues. From germline, CDR1 is MGHDK and CDR2 SYGVNS. CDR3 nucleotides: TGTGCCAGCAGTGAACGGACACTGTACCAAGAGCCCCAGTACTTC. Protein sequence: CASSERTLYQEPQYF.

This clonotype showed up many times. The chain couples TRBV5-1 to TRBJ1-2; TRBD1 agrees at 9 bases. CDR3 length: 15 amino acids. Germline CDR1 SGHRS, CDR2 YFSETQ. Losses at the gene ends were 4 bases for V and 5 bases for J; bases not matched to a gene: 9. CDR3 sequence: CASSATGTGSYGYTF. Here the CDR3 DNA reads TGCGCCAGCAGCGCGACCGGGACAGGGAGTTATGGCTACACCTTC.